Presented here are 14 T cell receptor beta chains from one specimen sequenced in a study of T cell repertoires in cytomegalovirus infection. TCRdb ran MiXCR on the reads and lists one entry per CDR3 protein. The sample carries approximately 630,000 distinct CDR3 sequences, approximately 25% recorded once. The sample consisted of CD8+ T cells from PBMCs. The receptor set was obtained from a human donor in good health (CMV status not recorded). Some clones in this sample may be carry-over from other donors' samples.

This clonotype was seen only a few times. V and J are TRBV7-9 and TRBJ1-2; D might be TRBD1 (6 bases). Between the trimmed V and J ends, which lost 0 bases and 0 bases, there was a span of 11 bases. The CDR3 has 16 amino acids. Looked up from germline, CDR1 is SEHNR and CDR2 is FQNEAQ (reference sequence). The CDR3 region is CASSLAAGAANYGYTF. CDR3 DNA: TGTGCCAGCAGCTTAGCGGCAGGGGCAGCTAACTATGGCTACACCTTC.

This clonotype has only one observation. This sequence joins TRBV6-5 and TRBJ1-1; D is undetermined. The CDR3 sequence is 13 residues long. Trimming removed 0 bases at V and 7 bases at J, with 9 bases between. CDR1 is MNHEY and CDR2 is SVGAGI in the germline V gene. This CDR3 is CASSYSSGSEAFF. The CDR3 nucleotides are TGTGCCAGCAGTTACTCGTCGGGCAGTGAAGCTTTCTTT.

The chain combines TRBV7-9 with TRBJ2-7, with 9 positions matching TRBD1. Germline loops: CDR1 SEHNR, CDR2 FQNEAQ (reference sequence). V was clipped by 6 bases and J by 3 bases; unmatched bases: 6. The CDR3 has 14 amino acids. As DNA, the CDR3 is TGTGCCAGCAGTCAGGGGACAGGGTACTACGAGCAGTACTTC. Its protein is CASSQGTGYYEQYF. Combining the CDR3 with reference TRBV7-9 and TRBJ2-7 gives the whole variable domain DTGVSQNPRHKITKRGQNVTFRCDPISEHNRLYWYRQTLGQGPEFLTYFQNEAQLEKSRLLSDRFSAERPKGSFSTLEIQRTEQGDSAMYLCASSQGTGYYEQYFGPGTRLTVT.

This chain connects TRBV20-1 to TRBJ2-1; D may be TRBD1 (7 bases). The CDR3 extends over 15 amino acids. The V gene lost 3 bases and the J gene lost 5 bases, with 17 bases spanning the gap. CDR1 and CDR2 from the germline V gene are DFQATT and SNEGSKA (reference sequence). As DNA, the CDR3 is TGCAGTGCTAGCAAGATCGCAGGGGGGAACAATGAGCAGTTCTTC. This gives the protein CSASKIAGGNNEQFF.

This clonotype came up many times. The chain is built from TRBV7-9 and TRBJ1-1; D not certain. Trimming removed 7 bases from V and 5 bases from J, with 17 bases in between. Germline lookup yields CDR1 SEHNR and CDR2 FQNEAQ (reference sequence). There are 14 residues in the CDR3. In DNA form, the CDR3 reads TGTGCCAGCACTATCCGGGGAGGACGAACTGAAGCTTTCTTT. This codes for CASTIRGGRTEAFF.

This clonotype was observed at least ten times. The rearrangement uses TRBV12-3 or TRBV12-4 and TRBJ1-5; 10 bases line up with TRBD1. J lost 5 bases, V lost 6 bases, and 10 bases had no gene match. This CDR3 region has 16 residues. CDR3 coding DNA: TGTGCCAGCAGCCCCCCCGAGACAGGGGGCCATCAGCCCCAGCATTTT. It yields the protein CASSPPETGGHQPQHF.

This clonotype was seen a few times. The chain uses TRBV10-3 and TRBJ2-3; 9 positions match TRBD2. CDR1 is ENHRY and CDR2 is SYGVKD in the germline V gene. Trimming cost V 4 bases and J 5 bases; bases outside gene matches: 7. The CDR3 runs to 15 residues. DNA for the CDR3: TGTGCCATCAGTGGCCGGACTAGCGAAGAAGATACGCAGTATTTT. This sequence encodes CAISGRTSEEDTQYF.

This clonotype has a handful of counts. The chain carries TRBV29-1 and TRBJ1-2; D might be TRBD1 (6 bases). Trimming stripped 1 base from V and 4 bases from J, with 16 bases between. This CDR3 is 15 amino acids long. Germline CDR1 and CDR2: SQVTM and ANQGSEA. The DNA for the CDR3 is TGCAGCGTTGAAGTAAGGCAGGGGAAGAGCTATGGCTACACCTTC. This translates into CSVEVRQGKSYGYTF.

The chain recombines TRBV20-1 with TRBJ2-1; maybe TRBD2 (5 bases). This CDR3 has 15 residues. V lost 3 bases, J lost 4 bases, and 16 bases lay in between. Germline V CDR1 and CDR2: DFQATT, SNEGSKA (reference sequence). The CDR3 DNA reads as TGCAGTGCTAGCGGACTGGATCTAATTTACAATGAGCAGTTCTTC. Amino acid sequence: CSASGLDLIYNEQFF.

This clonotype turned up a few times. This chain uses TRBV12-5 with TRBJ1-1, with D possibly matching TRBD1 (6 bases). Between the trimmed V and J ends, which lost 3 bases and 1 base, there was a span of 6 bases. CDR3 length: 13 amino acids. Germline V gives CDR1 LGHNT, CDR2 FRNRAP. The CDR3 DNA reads TGTGCTAGTGGTTTCAGGGGGAACACTGAAGCTTTCTTT. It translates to CASGFRGNTEAFF.

The CDR3 is CASSYSPGGNGYTF. The CDR3 nucleotides read TGTGCCAGCAGTTACTCCCCGGGTGGAAATGGCTACACCTTC. The V and J genes are TRBV6-5 and TRBJ1-2; D not resolved. V gave up 0 bases and J gave up 6 bases, with 11 bases separating them. The germline CDR1 and CDR2 sequences are MNHEY and SVGAGI. The CDR3 has 14 amino acids.

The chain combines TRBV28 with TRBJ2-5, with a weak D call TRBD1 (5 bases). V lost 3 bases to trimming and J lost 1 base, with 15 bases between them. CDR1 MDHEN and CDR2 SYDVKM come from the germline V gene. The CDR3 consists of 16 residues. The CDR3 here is CASSFKVWGTQETQYF. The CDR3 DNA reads TGTGCCAGCAGTTTTAAAGTGTGGGGCACCCAAGAGACCCAGTACTTC.

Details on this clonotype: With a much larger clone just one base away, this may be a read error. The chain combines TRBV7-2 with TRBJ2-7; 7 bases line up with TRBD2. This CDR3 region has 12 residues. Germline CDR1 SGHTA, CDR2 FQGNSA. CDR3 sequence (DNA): TGTGCCAACAGCCAGGGCGGGGGTGGGCAGTACTTC. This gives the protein CANSQGGGGQYF.

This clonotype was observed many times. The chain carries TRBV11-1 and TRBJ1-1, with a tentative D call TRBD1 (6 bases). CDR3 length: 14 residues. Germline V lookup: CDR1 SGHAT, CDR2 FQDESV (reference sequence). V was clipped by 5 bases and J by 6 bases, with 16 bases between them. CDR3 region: CASSPGVRDAEAFF. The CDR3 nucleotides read TGTGCCAGCAGCCCAGGGGTACGGGATGCTGAAGCTTTCTTT.